This T cell receptor beta chain was captured in a study of regulatory T cells in long-lasting Graves disease. Time point in this sample: newly diagnosed GD, antithyroid drugs for less than 3 months. Making the TCR library involved RNA that had been extracted from PBMCs. For TCR beta, libraries came from iRepertoire HTBI primers and Arm-PCR of CDR3 regions. TCRdb redid the calling of the multiplex PCR reads with MiXCR, one entry per CDR3 protein. The table lists some 560,000 distinct CDR3 sequences, roughly 15% of them singletons. The CDR3 runs 14 residues. V gave up 2 bases and J gave up 0 bases, with 5 bases separating them. Germline loops: CDR1 SGHDN, CDR2 FVKESK. The same data also went into a second study, on T cells in Graves' hyperthyroidism and ophthalmopathy.

The clonotype originates from a woman aged 35-60 years with Graves disease. This specimen consisted of peripheral blood mononuclear cells (PBMCs), obtained at new diagnosis, from a patient treated with antithyroid drugs. The chain has TRBV14 and TRBJ1-3; D remains ambiguous. CDR3 sequence: CASSQLYSGNTIYF. The CDR3 bases are TGTGCCAGCAGCCAATTGTACTCTGGAAACACCATATATTTT.